This is a list of T cell receptor beta chains from one sample in a study of blood T cell repertoires in COVID-19. Sequenced by immunoSEQ multiplex PCR; TCRdb stores in-frame clones only, minus some. The table includes about 140,000 clones, approximately 80% detected once. Sequenced: peripheral blood. These TCRs come from a woman older than 75 with active or convalescent COVID-19. CDR3s include the opening cysteine and the closing phenylalanine or tryptophan. D genes are given only for firm matches. Clone size is stated in some rows and not others, as once, few, many or a class when expanded.

J | size | V | D | CDR3 | DNA
TRBJ1-2 | . | TRBV29-1 | . | CSVEEGVVNYGYTF | TGCAGCGTTGAAGAGGGCGTTGTTAACTATGGCTACACCTTC
TRBJ2-5 | . | TRBV5-1 | . | CASRRDGGAVQETQYF | TGCGCCAGCAGAAGAGATGGGGGGGCCGTCCAAGAGACCCAGTACTTC
TRBJ2-1 | . | TRBV30 | TRBD2 | CAWATGLAGENEQFF | TGTGCCTGGGCTACCGGACTAGCGGGGGAAAATGAGCAGTTCTTC
TRBJ1-5 | . | TRBV6-6 | TRBD1 | CASSYRTGSIYQPQHF | TGTGCCAGCAGTTACCGGACAGGGAGCATATATCAGCCCCAGCATTTT
TRBJ2-5 | . | TRBV18 | . | CASSPGRGETQYF | TGTGCCAGCTCACCGGGGCGGGGAGAGACCCAGTACTTC
TRBJ1-3 | once | TRBV9 | . | CASSVSQSTGNTIYF | TGTGCCAGCAGCGTTTCACAGTCAACTGGAAACACCATATATTTT
TRBJ2-3 | . | TRBV9 | . | CASSVGSSGTDTQYF | TGTGCCAGCAGCGTAGGTAGTAGCGGCACAGATACGCAGTATTTT
TRBJ1-1 | . | TRBV5-1 | . | CASSLGRENTEAFF | TGCGCCAGCAGCTTGGGACGGGAGAACACTGAAGCTTTCTTT
TRBJ2-3 | . | TRBV14 | . | CASSQDRGSDTQYF | TGTGCCAGCAGCCAAGACAGGGGTTCTGATACGCAGTATTTT
TRBJ1-2 | . | TRBV5-1 | . | CASSFGPSGYTF | TGCGCCAGCAGCTTCGGTCCAAGCGGCTACACCTTC
TRBJ2-3 | . | TRBV5-1 | TRBD2 | CASSSSGTSGTTQYF | TGCGCCAGCAGCTCTTCCGGGACTAGCGGGACTACGCAGTATTTT
TRBJ2-7 | . | TRBV25-1 | TRBD1 | CASSDGTGFYEQYF | TGTGCCAGCAGTGACGGGACAGGATTCTACGAGCAGTACTTC
TRBJ2-2 | . | TRBV4-1 | TRBD2 | CASSRGTTNTGELFF | TGCGCCAGCAGCAGAGGGACTACGAACACCGGGGAGCTGTTTTTT
TRBJ1-6 | . | TRBV3-1/TRBV3-2 | TRBD1 | CASSRGQGNNSPLHF | TGTGCCAGCAGCCGGGGACAGGGGAATAATTCACCCCTCCACTTT
TRBJ2-7 | . | TRBV19 | . | CASNVPGHYEQYF | TGTGCCAGTAACGTCCCAGGGCACTACGAGCAGTACTTC
TRBJ1-4 | few | TRBV7-9 | . | CASSLLDGRSGATNEKLFF | TGTGCCAGCAGCTTGTTAGATGGCAGGTCAGGGGCAACTAATGAAAAACTGTTTTTT
TRBJ2-6 | . | TRBV6-1 | . | CASSEQGTLSGANVLTF | TGTGCCAGCAGTGAACAGGGAACCCTCTCTGGGGCCAACGTCCTGACTTTC
TRBJ2-7 | . | TRBV6-1 | TRBD1 | CASSDGTGGPYEQYF | TGTGCCAGCAGTGATGGAACAGGGGGCCCCTACGAGCAGTACTTC
TRBJ1-6 | . | TRBV3-1/TRBV3-2 | . | CASSQEFSGNSPLHF | TGTGCCAGCAGCCAAGAATTTTCGGGTAATTCACCCCTCCACTTT
TRBJ2-4 | once | TRBV2 | . | CASSATVAKNIQYF | TGTGCCAGCAGTGCGACTGTAGCCAAAAACATTCAGTACTTC
TRBJ1-2 | once | TRBV3-1/TRBV3-2 | TRBD1 | CASSQDFGDRGDGYTF | TGTGCCAGCAGCCAAGATTTCGGGGACAGGGGGGATGGCTACACCTTC
TRBJ1-2 | few | TRBV7-3 | . | CASSPDTNYGYTF | TGTGCCAGCAGTCCAGACACCAACTATGGCTACACCTTC
TRBJ2-7 | . | TRBV5-5 | . | CASSLSITGSKNVYEQYF | TGTGCCAGCAGCTTGAGTATTACCGGGAGCAAGAATGTCTACGAGCAGTACTTC
TRBJ1-2 | medium-sized | TRBV19 | TRBD1 | CASKTGTALTYGYTF | TGTGCCAGCAAAACCGGGACAGCACTCACATATGGCTACACCTTC
TRBJ2-5 | . | TRBV10-1 | . | CASSESRHGGETQYF | TGCGCCAGCAGTGAGTCGAGGCATGGAGGAGAGACCCAGTACTTC
TRBJ2-7 | . | TRBV29-1 | TRBD1 | CSVETGSEQYF | TGCAGCGTGGAGACAGGGTCCGAGCAGTACTTC